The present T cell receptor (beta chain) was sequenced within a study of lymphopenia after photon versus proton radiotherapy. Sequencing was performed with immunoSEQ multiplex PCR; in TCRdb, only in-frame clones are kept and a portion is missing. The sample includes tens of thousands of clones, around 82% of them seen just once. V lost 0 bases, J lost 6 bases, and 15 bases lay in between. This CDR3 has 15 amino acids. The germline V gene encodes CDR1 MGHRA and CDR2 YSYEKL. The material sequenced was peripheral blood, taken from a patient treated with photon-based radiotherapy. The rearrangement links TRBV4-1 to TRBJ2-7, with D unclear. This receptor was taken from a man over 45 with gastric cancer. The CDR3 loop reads CASSQEPTSPVEQYF. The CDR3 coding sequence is TGCGCCAGCAGCCAAGAACCCACAAGTCCTGTCGAGCAGTACTTC.